This TCR beta chain was sequenced for a study of neoadjuvant nivolumab and ipilimumab in lung cancer. Study-level findings and limits: Higher pretherapy blood TCR richness went with higher resected-tumor richness. From pretherapy to surgery, tumor richness and clonality rose with dual therapy.

Profiled with immunoSEQ multiplex PCR; TCRdb holds only in-frame clones, not every one. Among tens of thousands of clones listed, 85% to 90% were seen once. Germline V gene data show CDR1 as SGHAT and CDR2 as FQNNGV. The CDR3 has 15 amino acids. The V gene lost 0 bases and the J gene lost 0 bases, with 9 bases spanning the gap. As regards this clone: Its cognate antigen is unknown.

The receptor was isolated from an adult with non-small cell lung cancer. The chain has TRBV11-2 and TRBJ2-7, with D hard to call. The sample here was peripheral blood, taken before neoadjuvant nivolumab, alone or with ipilimumab. CDR3 coding DNA: TGTGCCAGCAGCTTAGATCGTGTCAGCTCCTACGAGCAGTACTTC. Translation gives CASSLDRVSSYEQYF.